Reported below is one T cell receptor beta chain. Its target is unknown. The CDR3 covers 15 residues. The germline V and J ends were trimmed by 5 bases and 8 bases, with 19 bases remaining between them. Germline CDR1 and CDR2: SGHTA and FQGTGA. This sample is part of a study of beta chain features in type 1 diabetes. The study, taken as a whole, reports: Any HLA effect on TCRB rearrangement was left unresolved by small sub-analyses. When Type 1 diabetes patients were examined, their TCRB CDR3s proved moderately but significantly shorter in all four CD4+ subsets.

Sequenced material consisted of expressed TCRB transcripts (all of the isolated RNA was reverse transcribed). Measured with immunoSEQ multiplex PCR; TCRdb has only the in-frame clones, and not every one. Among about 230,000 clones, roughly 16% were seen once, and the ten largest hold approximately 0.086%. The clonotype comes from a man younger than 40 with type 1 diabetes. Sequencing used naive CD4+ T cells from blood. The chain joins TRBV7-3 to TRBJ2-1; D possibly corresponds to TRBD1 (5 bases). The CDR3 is CASSAEARTKDEQFF. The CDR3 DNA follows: TGTGCCAGCAGCGCAGAGGCCAGGACAAAGGATGAGCAGTTCTTC. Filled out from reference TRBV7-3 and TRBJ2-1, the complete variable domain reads GAGVSQTPSNKVTEKGKYVELRCDPISGHTALYWYRQSLGQGPEFLIYFQGTGAADDSGLPNDRFFAVRPEGSVSTLKIQRTERGDSAVYLCASSAEARTKDEQFFGPGTRLTVL.